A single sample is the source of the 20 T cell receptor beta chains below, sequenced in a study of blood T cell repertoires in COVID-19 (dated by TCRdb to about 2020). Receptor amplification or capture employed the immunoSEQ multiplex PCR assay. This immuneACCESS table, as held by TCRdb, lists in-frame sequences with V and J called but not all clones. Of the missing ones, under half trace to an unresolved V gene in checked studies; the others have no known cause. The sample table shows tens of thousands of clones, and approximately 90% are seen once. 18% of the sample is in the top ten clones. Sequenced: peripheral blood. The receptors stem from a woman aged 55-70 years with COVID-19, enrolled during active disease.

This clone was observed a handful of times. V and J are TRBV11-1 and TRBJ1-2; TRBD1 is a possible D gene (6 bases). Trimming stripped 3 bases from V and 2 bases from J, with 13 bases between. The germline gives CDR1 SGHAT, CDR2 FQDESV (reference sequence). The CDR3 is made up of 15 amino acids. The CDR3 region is CASSFSGTLNYGYTF. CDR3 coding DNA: TGTGCCAGCAGCTTCTCGGGGACATTGAACTATGGCTACACCTTC.

In nucleotides, the CDR3 is TGTGCCAGTACTAGGACAGGCGTAAATCAGCCCCAGCATTTT. Amino acid sequence: CASTRTGVNQPQHF. The chain links TRBV19 to TRBJ1-5; 7 bases fit TRBD1. The CDR3 loop spans 14 amino acids. Germline CDR1 LNHDA, CDR2 SQIVND (reference sequence). Losses at the gene ends were 7 bases for V and 4 bases for J; bases not matched to a gene: 7.

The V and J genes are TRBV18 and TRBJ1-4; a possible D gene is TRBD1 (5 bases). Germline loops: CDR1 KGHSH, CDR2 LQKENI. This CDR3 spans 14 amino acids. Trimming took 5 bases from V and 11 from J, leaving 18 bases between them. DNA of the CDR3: TGTGCCAGCTCAGAGTCCCGGGACTTATGGAAACTGTTTTTT. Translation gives CASSESRDLWKLFF.

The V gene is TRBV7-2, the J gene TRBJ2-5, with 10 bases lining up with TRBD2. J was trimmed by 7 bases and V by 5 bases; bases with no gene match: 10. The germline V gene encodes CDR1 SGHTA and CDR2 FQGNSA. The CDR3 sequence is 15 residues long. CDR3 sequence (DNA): TGTGCCAGCAGCCCTTACATAGCGGGAGGAGTGACCCAGTACTTC. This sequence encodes CASSPYIAGGVTQYF.

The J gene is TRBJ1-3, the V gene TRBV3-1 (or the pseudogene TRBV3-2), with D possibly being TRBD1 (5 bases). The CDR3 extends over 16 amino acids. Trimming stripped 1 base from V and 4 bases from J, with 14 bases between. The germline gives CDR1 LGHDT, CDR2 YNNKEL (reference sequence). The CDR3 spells CASSQVVGAGGNTIYF. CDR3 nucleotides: TGTGCCAGCAGCCAAGTGGTAGGGGCCGGAGGAAACACCATATATTTT.

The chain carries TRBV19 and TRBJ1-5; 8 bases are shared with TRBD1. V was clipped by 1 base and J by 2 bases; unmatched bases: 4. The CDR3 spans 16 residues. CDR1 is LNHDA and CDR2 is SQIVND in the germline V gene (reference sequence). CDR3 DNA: TGTGCCAGTAGTATAGGGGACAGGCTGGGCAATCAGCCCCAGCATTTT. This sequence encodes CASSIGDRLGNQPQHF.

This chain's CDR3 is CATYMGRDRGIYGYTF. The CDR3 nucleotides are TGTGCCACCTACATGGGCCGGGACAGGGGGATCTATGGCTACACCTTC. The rearrangement joins TRBV19 to TRBJ1-2, with 11 bases lining up with TRBD1. Germline loops: CDR1 LNHDA, CDR2 SQIVND (reference sequence). The CDR3 runs to 16 residues. V lost 10 bases to trimming and J lost 4 bases; unmatched junction nucleotides: 14.

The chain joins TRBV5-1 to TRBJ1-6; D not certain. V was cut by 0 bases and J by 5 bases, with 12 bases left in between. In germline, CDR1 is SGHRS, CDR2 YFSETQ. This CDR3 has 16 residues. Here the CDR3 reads CASSLGLGGNNSPLHF. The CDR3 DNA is TGCGCCAGCAGCTTGGGGTTGGGCGGGAATAATTCACCCCTCCACTTT.

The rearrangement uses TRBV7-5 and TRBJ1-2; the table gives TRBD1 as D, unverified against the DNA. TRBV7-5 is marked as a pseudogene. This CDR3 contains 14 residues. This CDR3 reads CARLPGQGVHGYTF. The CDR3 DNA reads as TGTGCCAGATTGCCGGGACAGGGAGTTCATGGCTACACCTTC.

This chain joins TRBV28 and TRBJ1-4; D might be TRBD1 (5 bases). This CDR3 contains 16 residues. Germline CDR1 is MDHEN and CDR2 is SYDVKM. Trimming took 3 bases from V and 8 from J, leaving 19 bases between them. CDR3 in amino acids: CASSLQGGVQSEKLFF. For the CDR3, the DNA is TGTGCCAGCAGTTTGCAGGGAGGTGTACAAAGCGAAAAACTGTTTTTT. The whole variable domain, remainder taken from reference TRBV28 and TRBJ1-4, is DVKVTQSSRYLVKRTGEKVFLECVQDMDHENMFWYRQDPGLGLRLIYFSYDVKMKEKGDIPEGYSVSREKKERFSLILESASTNQTSMYLCASSLQGGVQSEKLFFGSGTQLSVL.

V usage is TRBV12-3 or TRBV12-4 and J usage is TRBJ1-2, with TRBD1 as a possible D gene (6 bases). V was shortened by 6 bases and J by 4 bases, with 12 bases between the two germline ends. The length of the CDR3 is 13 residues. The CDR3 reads CASRPDSSYGYTF. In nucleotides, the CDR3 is TGTGCCAGCAGACCGGACAGCAGCTATGGCTACACCTTC.

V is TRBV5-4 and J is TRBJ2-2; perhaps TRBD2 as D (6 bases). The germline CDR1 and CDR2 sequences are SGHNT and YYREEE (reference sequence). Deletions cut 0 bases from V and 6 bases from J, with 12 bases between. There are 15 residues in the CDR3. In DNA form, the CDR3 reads TGTGCCAGCAGCTTGGTACGCGGGGACGCCGGGGAGCTGTTTTTT. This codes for CASSLVRGDAGELFF.

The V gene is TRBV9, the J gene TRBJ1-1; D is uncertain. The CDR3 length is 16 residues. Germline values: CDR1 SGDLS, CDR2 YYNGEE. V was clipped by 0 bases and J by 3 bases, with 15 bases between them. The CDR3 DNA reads TGTGCCAGCAGCGTAGGGACTCTACCCCCTGACACTGAAGCTTTCTTT. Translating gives CASSVGTLPPDTEAFF.

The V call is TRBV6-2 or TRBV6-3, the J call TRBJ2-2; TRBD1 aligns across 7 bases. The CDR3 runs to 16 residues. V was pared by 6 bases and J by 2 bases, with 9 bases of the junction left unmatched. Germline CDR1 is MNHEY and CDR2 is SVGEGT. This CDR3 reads CASSQQGPLNTGELFF. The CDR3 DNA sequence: TGTGCCAGCAGCCAACAGGGGCCACTAAACACCGGGGAGCTGTTTTTT.

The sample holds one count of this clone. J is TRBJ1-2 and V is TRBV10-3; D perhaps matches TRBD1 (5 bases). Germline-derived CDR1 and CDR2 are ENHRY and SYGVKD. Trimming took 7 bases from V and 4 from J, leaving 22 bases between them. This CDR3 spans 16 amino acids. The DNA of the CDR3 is TGTGCCATCACGCGAGGAGGGGCGGTTGAGGGCTATGGCTACACCTTC. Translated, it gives CAITRGGAVEGYGYTF.

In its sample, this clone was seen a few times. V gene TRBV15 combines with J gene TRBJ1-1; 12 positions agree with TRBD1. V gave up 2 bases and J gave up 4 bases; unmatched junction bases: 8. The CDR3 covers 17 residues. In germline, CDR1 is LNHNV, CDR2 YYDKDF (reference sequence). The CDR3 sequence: CATSRSPGTGGFTEAFF. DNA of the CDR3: TGTGCCACCAGCAGAAGCCCCGGGACAGGGGGCTTCACTGAAGCTTTCTTT.

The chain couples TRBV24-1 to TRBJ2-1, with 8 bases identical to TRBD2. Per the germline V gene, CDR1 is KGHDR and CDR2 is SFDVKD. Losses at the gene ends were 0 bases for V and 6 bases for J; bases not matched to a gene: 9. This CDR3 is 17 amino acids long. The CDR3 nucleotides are TGTGCCACCAGTGATTTGGGGGGGACTAGTTTTACCAATGAGCAGTTCTTC. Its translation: CATSDLGGTSFTNEQFF.

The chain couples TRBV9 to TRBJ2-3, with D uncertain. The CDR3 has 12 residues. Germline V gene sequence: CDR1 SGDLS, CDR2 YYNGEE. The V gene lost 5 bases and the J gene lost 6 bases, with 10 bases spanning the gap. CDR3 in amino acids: CASRRSGDTQYF. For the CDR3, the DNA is TGTGCCAGCAGGCGGAGTGGCGATACGCAGTATTTT.

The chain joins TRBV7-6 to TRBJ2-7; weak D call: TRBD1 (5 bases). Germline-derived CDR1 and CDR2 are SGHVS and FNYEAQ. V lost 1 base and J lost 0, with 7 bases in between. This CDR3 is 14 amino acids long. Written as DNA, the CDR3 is TGTGCCAGCAGCTTAGGACAGCGCTCCTACGAGCAGTACTTC. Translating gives CASSLGQRSYEQYF.

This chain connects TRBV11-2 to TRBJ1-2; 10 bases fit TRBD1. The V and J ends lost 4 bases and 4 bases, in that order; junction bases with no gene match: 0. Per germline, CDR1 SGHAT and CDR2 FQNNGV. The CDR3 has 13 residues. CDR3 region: CASSWDRGYGYTF. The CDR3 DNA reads TGTGCCAGCAGCTGGGACAGGGGCTATGGCTACACCTTC.